This TCR beta chain comes out of a study of shared clonotypes between healthy human individuals. Points from the study as a whole: Depth was large, yet rarefaction showed that sorted-subset sequencing was incomplete.

V dropped 7 bases and J dropped 7; count of bases not matched to a gene: 16. This CDR3 is built from 16 residues. Germline V gives CDR1 KGHSH, CDR2 LQKENI. Sorted-subset replicate PCRs used about 200 ng DNA, some 31,000 T cell genomes. Assay: immunoSEQ multiplex PCR; the TCRdb copy retains only in-frame clones and omits some. The sample lists over a million clones; around 97% were seen once. Splitting the CD4+ cells yielded a CD45RA+ naive subset and a CD45RA-negative memory subset. To note about this clone: Its antigen is currently unknown.

The chain employs TRBV18 and TRBJ2-1, with TRBD2 identical over 7 bases. The sequencing input was naive CD4+ T cells sorted from blood. As for subset: CD45RA+ positively selected. This TCR was sampled from a man aged 25 to 45 in good health. DNA for the CDR3: TGTGCCAGCTTCCACCGGAGGCTAGCGGAAACGAATGAGCAGTTCTTC. Translation gives CASFHRRLAETNEQFF.